This record concerns one T cell receptor (beta chain) sequence. Primers: 60 Vbeta forward and 13 Jbeta reverse. Method: immunoSEQ multiplex PCR; TCRdb's copy keeps in-frame clones and lacks some. The sample lists 120,000 or so clones; around 72% were seen once. The data originate from a study of cytomegalovirus exposure and HLA in healthy donors. This CDR3 comprises 14 residues. V lost 6 bases to trimming and J lost 4 bases; unmatched junction nucleotides: 6. Germline CDR1 and CDR2: MNHNY and SVGAGI (reference sequence). Material: PBMCs. This chain uses TRBV6-6 with TRBJ1-3; the match to TRBD1 covers 7 bases. This TCR derives from a woman between 45 and 65 years old in good health and CMV-seropositive. The CDR3 bases are TGTGCCAGCAGCCCGACAGGGCGGGGAAACACCATATATTTT. Protein sequence: CASSPTGRGNTIYF.